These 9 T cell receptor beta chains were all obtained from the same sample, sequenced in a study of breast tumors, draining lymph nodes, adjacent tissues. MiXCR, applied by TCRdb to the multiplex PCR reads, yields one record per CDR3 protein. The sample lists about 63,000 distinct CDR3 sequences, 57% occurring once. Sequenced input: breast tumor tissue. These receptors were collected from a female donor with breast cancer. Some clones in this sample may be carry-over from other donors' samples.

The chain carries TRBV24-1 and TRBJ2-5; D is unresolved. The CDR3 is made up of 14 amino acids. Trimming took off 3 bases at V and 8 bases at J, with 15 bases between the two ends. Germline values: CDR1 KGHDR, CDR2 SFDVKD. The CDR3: CATSDPTPPATQYF. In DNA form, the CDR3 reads TGTGCCACCAGTGATCCTACACCTCCAGCAACCCAGTACTTC.

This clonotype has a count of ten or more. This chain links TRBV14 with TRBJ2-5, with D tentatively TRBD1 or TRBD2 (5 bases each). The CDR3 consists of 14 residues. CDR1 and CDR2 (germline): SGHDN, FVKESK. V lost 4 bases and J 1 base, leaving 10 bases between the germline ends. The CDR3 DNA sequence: TGTGCCAGCAGCCCCCGGGGCCTCCAAGAGACCCAGTACTTC. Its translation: CASSPRGLQETQYF.

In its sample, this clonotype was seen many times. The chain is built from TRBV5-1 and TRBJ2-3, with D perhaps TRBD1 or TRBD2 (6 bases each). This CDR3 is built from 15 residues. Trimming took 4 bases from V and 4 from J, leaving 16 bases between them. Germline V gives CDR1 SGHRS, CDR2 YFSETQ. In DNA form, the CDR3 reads TGCGCCAGCAGCCCCCGGGGGCTGGGGCCAGATACGCAGTATTTT. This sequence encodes CASSPRGLGPDTQYF. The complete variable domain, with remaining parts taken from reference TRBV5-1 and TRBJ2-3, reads KAGVTQTPRYLIKTRGQQVTLSCSPISGHRSVSWYQQTPGQGLQFLFEYFSETQRNKGNFPGRFSGRQFSNSRSEMNVSTLELGDSALYLCASSPRGLGPDTQYFGPGTRLTVL.

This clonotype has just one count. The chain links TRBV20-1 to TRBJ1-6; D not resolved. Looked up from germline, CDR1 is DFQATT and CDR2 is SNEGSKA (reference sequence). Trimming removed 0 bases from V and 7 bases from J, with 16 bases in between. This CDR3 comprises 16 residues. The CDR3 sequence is CSARDGLTERNSPLHF. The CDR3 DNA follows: TGCAGTGCTAGAGATGGGTTGACGGAGAGGAATTCACCCCTCCACTTT.

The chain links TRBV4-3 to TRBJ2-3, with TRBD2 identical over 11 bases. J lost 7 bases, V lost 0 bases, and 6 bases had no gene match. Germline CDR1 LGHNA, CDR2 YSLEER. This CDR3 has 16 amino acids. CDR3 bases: TGCGCCAGCAGCCAAGATATAGCGGGAGGGAGGAATACGCAGTATTTT. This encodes CASSQDIAGGRNTQYF.

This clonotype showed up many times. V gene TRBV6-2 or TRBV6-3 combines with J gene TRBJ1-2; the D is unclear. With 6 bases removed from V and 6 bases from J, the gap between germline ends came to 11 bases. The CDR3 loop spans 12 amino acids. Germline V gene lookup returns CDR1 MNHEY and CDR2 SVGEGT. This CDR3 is CASRDGRDGYTF. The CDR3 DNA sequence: TGTGCCAGCAGGGACGGGAGGGATGGCTACACCTTC.

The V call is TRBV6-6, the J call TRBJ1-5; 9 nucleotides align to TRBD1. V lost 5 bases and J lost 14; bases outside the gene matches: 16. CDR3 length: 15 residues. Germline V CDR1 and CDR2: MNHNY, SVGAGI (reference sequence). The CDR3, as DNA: TGTGCCAGCAGTCACGCCTTGGGGACAGGGCAGTACGAGCATTTT. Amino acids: CASSHALGTGQYEHF.

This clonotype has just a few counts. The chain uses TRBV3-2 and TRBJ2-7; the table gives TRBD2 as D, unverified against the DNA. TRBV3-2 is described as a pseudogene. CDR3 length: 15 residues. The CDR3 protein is CASSLVPGLNCEQYF. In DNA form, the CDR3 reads TGTGCCAGCAGCCTTGTGCCGGGGCTAAACTGCGAGCAGTACTTC.

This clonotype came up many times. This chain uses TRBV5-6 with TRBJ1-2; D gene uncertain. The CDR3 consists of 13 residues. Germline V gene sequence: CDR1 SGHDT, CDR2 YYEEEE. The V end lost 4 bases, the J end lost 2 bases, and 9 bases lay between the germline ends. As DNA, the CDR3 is TGTGCCAGCAGCATGGATGGAAACTATGGCTACACCTTC. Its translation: CASSMDGNYGYTF.